This T cell receptor beta chain originates from a study of shared clonotypes between healthy human individuals. The germline V gene encodes CDR1 SGHRS and CDR2 YFSETQ. V dropped 4 bases and J dropped 1 base, with 13 bases sitting between them. The CDR3 has 15 residues. The study's findings and limits: In contrast to clonotypes shared by all four donors, non-shared clonotypes had lower generation probabilities. Several donors held about 5% of naive CD4 clonotypes in common.

Libraries were prepared by immunoSEQ multiplex PCR; TCRdb keeps only in-frame clonotypes and omits some of them. The table has around 1,100,000 clones, roughly 80% seen once. For this clone: Its target is not known.

The source of this sequence is a man in his late teens or twenties in good health. Some clones in this sample may be carry-over from other donors' samples. This rearrangement joins TRBV5-1 to TRBJ2-3, with D perhaps TRBD1 (5 bases). The sequenced material came from memory CD4+ T cells from PBMCs. As for subset: CD45RA-negative fraction. CDR3 sequence: CASSPTQGGTDTQYF. The CDR3 DNA is TGCGCCAGCAGCCCAACCCAAGGGGGCACAGATACGCAGTATTTT. Full variable domain (rest looked up from reference TRBV5-1 and TRBJ2-3): KAGVTQTPRYLIKTRGQQVTLSCSPISGHRSVSWYQQTPGQGLQFLFEYFSETQRNKGNFPGRFSGRQFSNSRSEMNVSTLELGDSALYLCASSPTQGGTDTQYFGPGTRLTVL.